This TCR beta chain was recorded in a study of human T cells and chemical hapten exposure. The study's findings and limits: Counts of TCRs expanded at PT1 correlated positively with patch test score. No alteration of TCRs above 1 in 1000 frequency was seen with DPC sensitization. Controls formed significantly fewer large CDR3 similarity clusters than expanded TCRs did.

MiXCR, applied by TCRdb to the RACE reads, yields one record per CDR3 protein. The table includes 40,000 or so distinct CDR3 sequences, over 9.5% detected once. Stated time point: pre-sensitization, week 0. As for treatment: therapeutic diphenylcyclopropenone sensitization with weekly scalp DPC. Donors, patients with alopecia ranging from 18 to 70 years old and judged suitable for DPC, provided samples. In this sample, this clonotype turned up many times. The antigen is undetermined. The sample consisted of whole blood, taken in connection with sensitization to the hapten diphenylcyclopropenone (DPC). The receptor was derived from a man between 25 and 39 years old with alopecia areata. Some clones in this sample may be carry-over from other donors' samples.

The CDR3 protein is CASSFLWTGTGTGELFF. The CDR3 DNA sequence: TGTGCCAGCAGTTTCCTCTGGACAGGGACTGGGACCGGGGAGCTGTTTTTT. The J gene is TRBJ2-2, the V gene TRBV27, with 8 bases fitting TRBD1. Trimming removed 3 bases from V and 5 bases from J; junction bases left unmatched: 11. The germline V gene has CDR1 MNHEY and CDR2 SMNVEV (reference sequence). This CDR3 has 17 residues.